The 32 T cell receptor beta chains presented below share a single source sample, sequenced in a study of cytomegalovirus exposure and HLA in healthy donors. The PCR employed 60 Vbeta primers together with 13 Jbeta primers. Clones were read by immunoSEQ multiplex PCR, and TCRdb kept only the in-frame ones, dropping some. The data show under 150,000 clones, around 76% seen once. The material sequenced was PBMCs. These receptors all stem from a man younger than 35 in good health and CMV-seronegative.

V is TRBV5-1 and J is TRBJ1-6; TRBD1 matches 7 bases. V lost 3 bases, J lost 10 bases, and 22 bases stayed unmatched. CDR3 length: 19 residues. The germline V gene has CDR1 SGHRS and CDR2 YFSETQ. DNA for the CDR3: TGCGCCAGCAGCTCCCAGTTTTCTCTAACACGCCAGGGGGGCTCACCCCTCCACTTT. Amino acids: CASSSQFSLTRQGGSPLHF.

The rearrangement joins TRBV4-1 to TRBJ2-1; D perhaps matches TRBD2 (7 bases). Trimming shortened V by 1 base and J by 3 bases, and 13 bases separated the two germline ends. CDR1 is MGHRA, CDR2 YSYEKL, per germline. The CDR3 sequence is 16 residues long. The CDR3: CASSQVSRGGYNEQFF. In DNA form, the CDR3 reads TGCGCCAGCAGCCAAGTCTCGAGGGGGGGCTACAATGAGCAGTTCTTC.

The V and J genes are TRBV6-5 and TRBJ1-1; a possible D gene is TRBD1 (5 bases). V gave up 2 bases and J gave up 4 bases, with 17 bases separating them. The CDR3 length is 16 residues. CDR1 and CDR2 (germline): MNHEY, SVGAGI. CDR3 amino acids: CASSYRQDTLGTEAFF. The DNA for the CDR3 is TGTGCCAGCAGTTACAGGCAGGACACTCTGGGCACTGAAGCTTTCTTT.

The J gene is TRBJ2-5, the V gene TRBV5-5, with TRBD2 identical over 11 bases. The V segment lost 1 base and the J segment 7 bases; nucleotides outside the gene matches: 6. The CDR3 sequence is 15 residues long. The germline V gene has CDR1 SGHKS and CDR2 YYEKEE (reference sequence). This CDR3 reads CASSLTSGSSRTQYF. The CDR3 DNA reads as TGTGCCAGCAGCTTGACTAGCGGGAGCTCGCGGACCCAGTACTTC. Drawing the rest from reference TRBV5-5 and TRBJ2-5, the complete variable domain is DAGVTQSPTHLIKTRGQQVTLRCSPISGHKSVSWYQQVLGQGPQFIFQYYEKEERGRGNFPDRFSARQFPNYSSELNVNALLLGDSALYLCASSLTSGSSRTQYFGPGTRLLVL.

The chain combines TRBV11-2 with TRBJ2-3, with 14 positions matching TRBD2. The CDR3 covers 20 residues. Germline loops: CDR1 SGHAT, CDR2 FQNNGV. V dropped 0 bases and J dropped 2; count of bases not matched to a gene: 10. CDR3 in amino acids: CASSLDPTGTSGGLTDTQYF. The CDR3 DNA follows: TGTGCCAGCAGCTTAGACCCAACGGGGACTAGCGGGGGACTCACAGATACGCAGTATTTT.

The chain uses TRBV5-1 and TRBJ1-3; D gene uncertain. The length of the CDR3 is 15 residues. V lost 0 bases and J 3 bases, leaving 10 bases between the germline ends. Per the germline V gene, CDR1 is SGHRS and CDR2 is YFSETQ. The CDR3 protein is CASSLASGGGNTIYF. Written as DNA, the CDR3 is TGCGCCAGCAGCTTGGCCTCAGGTGGTGGAAACACCATATATTTT.

The chain links TRBV7-9 to TRBJ2-7; possible D gene TRBD2, 6 bases. This CDR3 has 16 residues. Germline V gene sequence: CDR1 SEHNR, CDR2 FQNEAQ (reference sequence). V was pared by 3 bases and J by 3 bases, with 18 bases between. The CDR3 protein is CASSFPLTGVVYEQYF. CDR3 sequence (DNA): TGTGCCAGCAGCTTCCCCTTGACGGGAGTGGTCTACGAGCAGTACTTC. Complete variable domain (other parts from reference TRBV7-9 and TRBJ2-7): DTGVSQNPRHKITKRGQNVTFRCDPISEHNRLYWYRQTLGQGPEFLTYFQNEAQLEKSRLLSDRFSAERPKGSFSTLEIQRTEQGDSAMYLCASSFPLTGVVYEQYFGPGTRLTVT.

V is TRBV9 and J is TRBJ2-2; TRBD1 matches at 8 bases. Germline CDR1 is SGDLS and CDR2 is YYNGEE. The CDR3 is 19 amino acids. The V and J ends lost 0 bases and 5 bases, in that order; junction bases with no gene match: 15. The CDR3 is CASSVAMNFGQGGTGELFF. CDR3 coding DNA: TGTGCCAGCAGCGTAGCGATGAACTTCGGACAGGGTGGGACCGGGGAGCTGTTTTTT. Looking up the rest from reference TRBV9 and TRBJ2-2 gives the full variable domain: DSGVTQTPKHLITATGQRVTLRCSPRSGDLSVYWYQQSLDQGLQFLIQYYNGEERAKGNILERFSAQQFPDLHSELNLSSLELGDSALYFCASSVAMNFGQGGTGELFFGEGSRLTVL.

The V and J genes are TRBV19 and TRBJ2-1, with 9 bases lining up with TRBD2. The trim removed 3 bases at V and 6 bases at J, leaving 6 bases unmatched. The germline gives CDR1 LNHDA, CDR2 SQIVND (reference sequence). This CDR3 has 15 residues. This CDR3 is CASSMWSGGFNEQFF. CDR3 DNA: TGTGCCAGTAGTATGTGGAGCGGGGGGTTCAATGAGCAGTTCTTC.

J is TRBJ2-7 and V is TRBV5-8; TRBD2 matches at 10 bases. Per the germline V gene, CDR1 is SGHTS and CDR2 is YDEGEE. The CDR3 consists of 14 residues. Trimming took 2 bases from V and 3 from J; bases not matched to a gene: 2. CDR3 amino acids: CASSFGTSDYEQYF. The CDR3 coding sequence is TGTGCCAGCAGCTTTGGGACTAGCGACTACGAGCAGTACTTC.

This chain links TRBV9 with TRBJ2-5; 13 bases line up with TRBD2. Trimming cost V 4 bases and J 7 bases; bases outside gene matches: 10. CDR1 and CDR2 from the germline V gene are SGDLS and YYNGEE. This CDR3 region has 16 residues. The CDR3 sequence is CASSPWTSGRGVTQYF. The CDR3 region has the DNA TGTGCCAGCAGCCCGTGGACTAGCGGGAGAGGGGTGACCCAGTACTTC.

Concerning this clone itself: Compared with germline, one end of the junction differs, possibly owing to a read error. V and J are TRBV2 and TRBJ1-2; D might be TRBD1 (6 bases). Per the germline V gene, CDR1 is SNHLY and CDR2 is FYNNEI. This CDR3 has 17 amino acids. CDR3 bases: TGTGCCAGCACGACGGGCCGGTCGGGGGGCGAAATTTATGGCTACCCCTTC. Protein: CASTTGRSGGEIYGYPF.

J is TRBJ1-5 and V is TRBV6-5; 7 bases align to TRBD1. This CDR3 has 16 amino acids. Trimming at V came to 4 bases and at J to 4 bases, leaving 10 bases not matched to a gene. CDR1 MNHEY and CDR2 SVGAGI come from the germline V gene. CDR3 nucleotide sequence: TGTGCCAGCAGTTCCCTCCCCGGACAGGCAAATCAGCCCCAGCATTTT. This sequence encodes CASSSLPGQANQPQHF.

This clone was seen just once. V and J are TRBV7-8 and TRBJ2-3; TRBD2 agrees at 7 bases. The CDR3 is made up of 16 amino acids. Germline V gene sequence: CDR1 SGHVS, CDR2 FQNEAQ. The V gene end was trimmed by 4 bases and the J gene end by 5 bases; junction bases not matched to a gene: 12. The CDR3 protein is CASSYRGAGRGDTQYF. The CDR3 coding sequence is TGTGCCAGCAGCTATAGGGGAGCGGGGAGAGGAGATACGCAGTATTTT.

The gene calls are TRBV9 and TRBJ2-1; a weak D match, TRBD1 (5 bases). The CDR3 is 15 residues long. Trimming took off 0 bases at V and 0 bases at J, with 7 bases between the two ends. CDR1 and CDR2 (germline): SGDLS, YYNGEE. The CDR3 nucleotides are TGTGCCAGCAGCGTAGGACAGAGCTCCTACAATGAGCAGTTCTTC. Translating gives CASSVGQSSYNEQFF.

The chain couples TRBV18 to TRBJ2-5; 7 nucleotides align to TRBD1. The CDR3 contains 13 residues. Trimming removed 6 bases from V and 2 bases from J; junction bases left unmatched: 3. Germline V gene data show CDR1 as KGHSH and CDR2 as LQKENI. The CDR3 here is CASSGTEQETQYF. CDR3 bases: TGTGCCAGCTCTGGGACAGAACAAGAGACCCAGTACTTC. The entire variable domain, with the rest obtained from reference TRBV18 and TRBJ2-5, is as follows: NAGVMQNPRHLVRRRGQEARLRCSPMKGHSHVYWYRQLPEEGLKFMVYLQKENIIDESGMPKERFSAEFPKEGPSILRIQQVVRGDSAAYFCASSGTEQETQYFGPGTRLLVL.

This chain connects TRBV6-1 to TRBJ1-2, with TRBD1 matching 10 bases. CDR1 is MNHNS, CDR2 SASEGT, per germline. The CDR3 runs 15 residues. Trimming took 2 bases from V and 6 from J; bases not matched to a gene: 6. Written as DNA, the CDR3 is TGTGCCAGCAGTGAAAGACAGGGGGCGGTTGATGGCTACACCTTC. As protein: CASSERQGAVDGYTF.

The chain links TRBV27 to TRBJ2-1; D is perhaps TRBD1 (5 bases). CDR1 MNHEY and CDR2 SMNVEV come from the germline V gene (reference sequence). This CDR3 contains 14 residues. With 2 bases removed from V and 8 bases from J, the gap between germline ends came to 13 bases. DNA for the CDR3: TGTGCCAGCAGTTTAATCGTTGGGGCCGATGAGCAGTTCTTC. Protein product: CASSLIVGADEQFF.

J is TRBJ2-7 and V is TRBV5-4, with 7 bases aligning to TRBD2. Looked up from germline, CDR1 is SGHNT and CDR2 is YYREEE (reference sequence). After removal of 2 bases from V and 5 bases from J, the junction contained 7 bases not matched to a gene. The CDR3 is 14 amino acids. CDR3 in amino acids: CASSFSAGANEQYF. The CDR3 DNA reads TGTGCCAGCAGCTTCTCTGCGGGAGCTAACGAGCAGTACTTC.

This rearrangement joins TRBV10-1 to TRBJ2-7, with 7 bases identical to TRBD2. The CDR3 extends over 16 amino acids. With V trimmed by 2 bases and J by 0 bases, 7 bases remained unmatched. CDR1 and CDR2 from the germline V gene are WNHNN and SYGVQD (reference sequence). The CDR3 nucleotides are TGCGCCAGCAGTGAGGGTCACGGGAGGACCTCCTACGAGCAGTACTTC. Translated, it gives CASSEGHGRTSYEQYF.

This chain joins TRBV25-1 and TRBJ1-4; weak D call: TRBD1 (5 bases). CDR3 length equals 14 residues. Germline V gene lookup returns CDR1 MGHDK and CDR2 SYGVNS. V was cut by 4 bases and J by 6 bases, with 12 bases left in between. In DNA form, the CDR3 reads TGTGCCAGCAGTGCATCGTCCAGGGATGAAAAACTGTTTTTT. Translating gives CASSASSRDEKLFF. Supplemented by reference TRBV25-1 and TRBJ1-4, the full variable domain reads EADIYQTPRYLVIGTGKKITLECSQTMGHDKMYWYQQDPGMELHLIHYSYGVNSTEKGDLSSESTVSRIRTEHFPLTLESARPSHTSQYLCASSASSRDEKLFFGSGTQLSVL.

The chain employs TRBV10-1 and TRBJ2-3; 7 bases map to TRBD2. Germline trimming cut 3 bases from V and 6 bases from J; bases unmatched to any gene: 6. This CDR3 comprises 14 residues. The V gene's germline CDR1 is WNHNN and CDR2 SYGVQD (reference sequence). CDR3 region: CASSEQRGWDTQYF. CDR3 nucleotide sequence: TGCGCCAGCAGTGAACAGCGGGGATGGGATACGCAGTATTTT.

V usage is TRBV7-2 and J usage is TRBJ1-1, with 7 bases lining up with TRBD1. J lost 0 bases, V lost 3 bases, and 7 bases had no gene match. This CDR3 has 16 amino acids. The germline CDR1 and CDR2 sequences are SGHTA and FQGNSA. DNA for the CDR3: TGTGCCAGCAGCTTGGAGGGGGCGCGGATGAACACTGAAGCTTTCTTT. Translating gives CASSLEGARMNTEAFF.

V is TRBV30 and J is TRBJ2-2; 8 bases map to TRBD1. V was pared by 1 base and J by 9 bases, with 10 bases of the junction left unmatched. CDR1 and CDR2 from the germline V gene are GTSNPN and SVGIG (reference sequence). This CDR3 region has 15 residues. DNA for the CDR3: TGTGCCTGGAGTGCAGGACAGGGCCCGAGAAGGGAGCTGTTTTTT. Translation gives CAWSAGQGPRRELFF. The whole variable domain, remainder taken from reference TRBV30 and TRBJ2-2, is SQTIHQWPATLVQPVGSPLSLECTVEGTSNPNLYWYRQAAGRGLQLLFYSVGIGQISSEVPQNLSASRPQDRQFILSSKKLLLSDSGFYLCAWSAGQGPRRELFFGEGSRLTVL.

The rearrangement links TRBV6-1 to TRBJ2-7; TRBD2 aligns across 16 bases. The length of the CDR3 is 16 residues. CDR1 is MNHNS, CDR2 SASEGT, per germline. Unmatched junction bases numbered 3, after V lost 3 bases and J lost 4 bases. The CDR3 spells CASSEGLAGGRYEQYF. For the CDR3, the DNA is TGTGCCAGCAGTGAGGGACTAGCGGGAGGGCGGTACGAGCAGTACTTC.

On this clone: Other DNA variants within this sample encode the same CDR3. The V and J genes are TRBV5-8 and TRBJ1-5; D possibly corresponds to TRBD1 (6 bases). V lost 5 bases and J 0 bases, leaving 9 bases between the germline ends. Germline V gene sequence: CDR1 SGHTS, CDR2 YDEGEE. This CDR3 is 14 amino acids long. The CDR3 loop reads CASRSGVSNQPQHF. The CDR3 DNA sequence: TGTGCCAGCAGGTCAGGGGTTAGCAATCAGCCCCAGCATTTT.

V usage is TRBV7-9 and J usage is TRBJ1-1, with a weak D call TRBD1 (5 bases). Germline lookup yields CDR1 SEHNR and CDR2 FQNEAQ (reference sequence). The CDR3 totals 16 residues. Trimming took 4 bases from V and 2 from J, leaving 17 bases between them. In DNA form, the CDR3 reads TGTGCCAGCAGCTCCAAGGCGTCAGGGCGCAACACTGAAGCTTTCTTT. Translated: CASSSKASGRNTEAFF.

This clone came up a few times. The chain links TRBV5-1 to TRBJ2-3; 15 bases match TRBD2. J was trimmed by 5 bases and V by 3 bases; bases with no gene match: 19. Germline assignment: CDR1 SGHRS and CDR2 YFSETQ. The CDR3 loop spans 21 amino acids. CDR3 amino acids: CASSSIKDGGLAGGLRDTQYF. The DNA for the CDR3 is TGCGCCAGCAGCTCGATTAAGGACGGGGGACTAGCGGGAGGACTACGAGATACGCAGTATTTT.

This clone came up a few times. The chain links TRBV2 to TRBJ1-1, with TRBD1 identical over 9 bases. This CDR3 has 17 residues. The germline V gene has CDR1 SNHLY and CDR2 FYNNEI. V was clipped by 5 bases and J by 0 bases; unmatched bases: 10. CDR3 protein: CASSSWTGEGMNTEAFF. CDR3 nucleotides: TGTGCCAGCAGTTCCTGGACAGGGGAAGGGATGAACACTGAAGCTTTCTTT.

The chain joins TRBV30 to TRBJ1-2; D remains ambiguous. In germline, CDR1 is GTSNPN, CDR2 SVGIG (reference sequence). The V end lost 5 bases, the J end lost 1 base, and 5 bases lay between the germline ends. There are 11 residues in the CDR3. This chain's CDR3 is CAWGVNYGYTF. The CDR3 DNA reads as TGTGCCTGGGGAGTTAACTATGGCTACACCTTC.

This sequence joins TRBV6-1 and TRBJ2-5; D ambiguous. Trimming took off 1 base at V and 5 bases at J, with 8 bases between the two ends. Germline-derived CDR1 and CDR2 are MNHNS and SASEGT. The CDR3 spans 13 residues. The CDR3 here is CASSEGARETQYF. The CDR3 DNA follows: TGTGCCAGCAGTGAAGGGGCCCGGGAGACCCAGTACTTC.

The genes are TRBV27 and TRBJ1-2, with 7 bases lining up with TRBD1. The V gene end was trimmed by 5 bases and the J gene end by 2 bases; junction bases not matched to a gene: 5. CDR3 length: 14 residues. Per the germline V gene, CDR1 is MNHEY and CDR2 is SMNVEV (reference sequence). CDR3 bases: TGTGCCAGCAGTCAGGGGGGACAGAACTATGGCTACACCTTC. It codes for CASSQGGQNYGYTF.